This T cell receptor (beta chain) was profiled in a study of CD8 T cells in ankylosing spondylitis. Notes on the study in general: There were earlier reports of some motif variants in reactive arthritis synovial fluid and blood. Disease-linked clones were reportedly significantly enriched in matched ankylosing spondylitis synovial fluid. Disease-linked clones displayed a CD8+ phenotype and appeared relatively rarely in peripheral blood. Typical of ankylosing spondylitis blood, it appeared, was a TCR beta motif of roughly eight highly homologous variants.

This clonotype showed up many times. The antigen remains undetermined. As the method for making TCR beta libraries, quantitative 5'-RACE with molecular barcodes was used. TCRdb called the 5' RACE reads again in MiXCR, with one record for every CDR3 protein. This table has more than 500,000 distinct CDR3 sequences, over 4% appearing once. V lost 1 base, J lost 0 bases, and 4 bases stayed unmatched. Germline loops: CDR1 SGHRS, CDR2 YFSETQ. This CDR3 contains 16 residues. Sequencing used blood, either unsorted or a sorted T cell fraction (not recorded which). This TCR derives from a male donor with ankylosing spondylitis. The chain joins TRBV5-1 to TRBJ2-1, with 7 bases identical to TRBD1. CDR3 sequence (DNA): TGCGCCAGCAGCTTGACTAGGACAGGCTCCTACAATGAGCAGTTCTTC. It is translated as CASSLTRTGSYNEQFF.